This T cell receptor beta chain was sequenced during a study of T-cell memory formation after mild COVID-19. For this clonotype: What it binds is unknown.

Study-wide points: Pre-infection memory contained some responding clones, which suggested that cross-reactive memory had joined. CD4+ clones that contracted lay mainly in CM and EM; CD8+ ones lay in EMRA. Clones from the second wave (peaking day 37) had unconfirmed SARS-CoV-2 specificity.

UMIs and sample barcodes were carried by the TCR alpha and TCR beta cDNA libraries that 5'RACE produced using constant-segment primers. One entry per CDR3 protein results from TCRdb running MiXCR on the 5' RACE reads. Of around 300,000 distinct CDR3 sequences listed, around 15% are singletons. V dropped 10 bases and J dropped 1 base, with 8 bases sitting between them. CDR1 is MNHEY, CDR2 SVGAGI, per germline. The CDR3 spans 13 residues. The material sequenced was PBMCs or a T cell subset sorted from them (not recorded which). The chain couples TRBV6-5 to TRBJ2-6; D uncertain. The receptor was isolated from a man younger than 30 who had mild COVID-19 (a few samples of this study predate the infection). Cell type and time point are not known. CDR3 nucleotide sequence: TGTGCCACCACCCGTTCTGGGGCCAACGTCCTGACTTTC. This translates into CATTRSGANVLTF.